This passage covers 15 T cell receptor beta chains from one sample sequenced in a study of T cells in narcolepsy. Using immunoSEQ multiplex PCR, the repertoire was profiled, and TCRdb retains in-frame clones only, with some absent. The table shows tens of thousands of clones, with just over 90% occurring only once. Source material: CD45RA- memory CD4+ T cells from PBMCs. The receptor set was obtained from a human donor with narcolepsy.

The V and J genes are TRBV18 and TRBJ2-3; unclear D gene. The ends were cut back, 3 bases at V and 0 bases at J, with 16 bases in the middle. This CDR3 contains 17 residues. Germline V CDR1 and CDR2: KGHSH, LQKENI. CDR3 amino acids: CASSPVEKSSSTDTQYF. The CDR3 DNA follows: TGTGCCAGCTCACCGGTGGAGAAGAGCTCTAGCACAGATACGCAGTATTTT.

This chain joins TRBV7-9 and TRBJ2-7; D is unclear. The V gene lost 4 bases and the J gene lost 6 bases, with 10 bases spanning the gap. CDR1 and CDR2 (germline): SEHNR, FQNEAQ (reference sequence). The CDR3 contains 12 residues. In DNA form, the CDR3 reads TGTGCCAGCAGCTCAATCGGCGGCGAGCAGTACTTC. As protein: CASSSIGGEQYF.

The rearrangement links TRBV5-1 to TRBJ2-2; D gene unclear. The CDR3 totals 17 residues. V gave up 3 bases and J gave up 0 bases, with 15 bases separating them. Germline values: CDR1 SGHRS, CDR2 YFSETQ. CDR3 nucleotide sequence: TGCGCCAGCAGCTCGTTAGGGCGAAACACGAACACCGGGGAGCTGTTTTTT. Residues: CASSSLGRNTNTGELFF.

This clone appeared a single time. V gene TRBV5-4 combines with J gene TRBJ2-7; 8 bases fit TRBD2. CDR1 and CDR2 (germline): SGHNT, YYREEE (reference sequence). Trimming removed 1 base from V and 5 bases from J; junction bases left unmatched: 8. CDR3 length: 15 residues. The CDR3 DNA reads TGTGCCAGCAGCTTGCAAGGGACTAGGACCCACGAGCAGTACTTC. This codes for CASSLQGTRTHEQYF.

The genes are TRBV7-8 and TRBJ2-1; 14 bases match TRBD2. J was trimmed by 4 bases and V by 0 bases; bases with no gene match: 2. CDR1 is SGHVS and CDR2 is FQNEAQ in the germline V gene. This CDR3 is built from 17 residues. The CDR3 coding sequence is TGTGCCAGCAGCTTAGCGTGGACTAGCGGGAGGTACAATGAGCAGTTCTTC. Protein product: CASSLAWTSGRYNEQFF.

The DNA for the CDR3 is TGTGCCAGCAGCGTAGGACTACTGGGTGAGCAGTTCTTC. Translated: CASSVGLLGEQFF. V is TRBV9 and J is TRBJ2-1, with D possibly matching TRBD2 (5 bases). V lost 0 bases to trimming and J lost 9 bases, with 10 bases between them. CDR1 is SGDLS and CDR2 is YYNGEE in the germline V gene. The CDR3 has 13 residues.

The chain is built from TRBV18 and TRBJ2-7, with 7 nucleotides matching TRBD1. Per the germline V gene, CDR1 is KGHSH and CDR2 is LQKENI. Trimming at V came to 2 bases and at J to 0 bases, leaving 1 base not matched to a gene. This CDR3 has 14 residues. This chain's CDR3 is CASSPAGGSYEQYF. The CDR3 DNA follows: TGTGCCAGCTCACCAGCAGGGGGCTCCTACGAGCAGTACTTC.

The chain employs TRBV5-6 and TRBJ2-3; perhaps TRBD1 as D (5 bases). The germline V gene has CDR1 SGHDT and CDR2 YYEEEE. V shed 2 bases and J shed 1 base, with 11 bases lying between them. CDR3 length: 15 residues. CDR3: CASSLRQGGTDTQYF. DNA for the CDR3: TGTGCCAGCAGCTTAAGGCAGGGTGGCACAGATACGCAGTATTTT.

The CDR3 nucleotides read TGTGCCAGCAGTCCGAGAAGGGAATACGAGCAGTACTTC. Encoded protein: CASSPRREYEQYF. The V call is TRBV6-6, the J call TRBJ2-7; D is uncertain. Germline CDR1 is MNHNY and CDR2 is SVGAGI (reference sequence). The V gene lost 5 bases and the J gene lost 4 bases, with 12 bases spanning the gap. The CDR3 length is 13 residues.

This chain links TRBV5-1 with TRBJ2-7, with 8 positions matching TRBD2. The germline gives CDR1 SGHRS, CDR2 YFSETQ. Trimming took 1 base from V and 5 from J; bases not matched to a gene: 8. The CDR3 has 15 amino acids. The CDR3 spells CASSLSPGGVNEQYF. As DNA, the CDR3 is TGCGCCAGCAGCTTGTCCCCGGGAGGGGTGAACGAGCAGTACTTC.

The CDR3 sequence: CASSSSGSSYEQYF. CDR3 nucleotides: TGCGCCAGCAGCTCCTCAGGGAGCTCCTACGAGCAGTACTTC. This chain connects TRBV5-1 to TRBJ2-7; D is possibly TRBD1 or TRBD2 (5 bases each). Trimming stripped 3 bases from V and 0 bases from J, with 10 bases between. The CDR3 totals 14 residues. Germline loops: CDR1 SGHRS, CDR2 YFSETQ.

This clone was seen a handful of times. The V and J genes are TRBV7-2 and TRBJ2-7; D call uncertain. The germline CDR1 and CDR2 sequences are SGHTA and FQGNSA. CDR3 length: 13 residues. V lost 1 base, J lost 7 bases, and 11 bases lay in between. This chain's CDR3 is CASSLDQTMEQYF. CDR3 coding DNA: TGTGCCAGCAGCTTAGACCAGACGATGGAGCAGTACTTC.

The chain employs TRBV5-1 and TRBJ2-6; D perhaps matches TRBD1 (5 bases). This CDR3 spans 16 amino acids. Germline CDR1 is SGHRS and CDR2 is YFSETQ. Between the trimmed V and J ends, which lost 4 bases and 3 bases, there was a span of 14 bases. CDR3 loop: CASSPGSSSGANVLTF. The CDR3, as DNA: TGCGCCAGCAGCCCAGGGTCCAGCAGTGGGGCCAACGTCCTGACTTTC. The variable domain in full, with the rest retrieved from reference TRBV5-1 and TRBJ2-6, is KAGVTQTPRYLIKTRGQQVTLSCSPISGHRSVSWYQQTPGQGLQFLFEYFSETQRNKGNFPGRFSGRQFSNSRSEMNVSTLELGDSALYLCASSPGSSSGANVLTFGAGSRLTVL.

The chain carries TRBV6-4 and TRBJ2-3, with D perhaps being TRBD1 or TRBD2 (5 bases each). CDR3 length equals 17 residues. Trimming pared 0 bases from V and 2 bases from J, leaving 15 bases between. Germline V gene sequence: CDR1 MRHNA, CDR2 SNTAGT. This CDR3 is CASSDSSVRGATDTQYF. As DNA, the CDR3 is TGTGCCAGCAGTGACTCGTCCGTTCGAGGGGCCACAGATACGCAGTATTTT.

This sequence joins TRBV7-2 and TRBJ1-4; a possible D gene is TRBD1 (5 bases). CDR3 length: 13 amino acids. The V and J ends lost 7 bases and 5 bases respectively, with 11 bases between them. CDR1 is SGHTA and CDR2 is FQGNSA in the germline V gene. The CDR3 DNA sequence: TGTGCCAGCAAGAAAGGGGCAAATGAAAAACTGTTTTTT. It is translated as CASKKGANEKLFF.